This T cell receptor (beta chain) was sequenced during a study of shared T cell receptors in the human thymus. A single count supports this clone. Sequencing used immunoSEQ multiplex PCR; TCRdb keeps in-frame clones, though not all of them. The sample lists some 760,000 clones, approximately 85% occurring once. This sample also belongs to another study, concerning human thymus T cells. From that report: Donation came from healthy Finnish infants having corrective surgery for congenital heart defects. Resections removed during corrective heart surgery provided the thymus tissue used.

This receptor was identified in a girl in the first two years of life with a congenital heart defect. Sequenced: thymocytes.

DNA of the CDR3: TGTGCCAGCAGCCCAAGCCAGGGGAACACTGAAGCTTTCTTT. Its protein product is CASSPSQGNTEAFF. This chain links TRBV11-2 with TRBJ1-1; D may be TRBD1 (5 bases). Trimming shortened V by 5 bases and J by 1 base, and 11 bases separated the two germline ends. There are 14 residues in the CDR3. The germline CDR1 and CDR2 sequences are SGHAT and FQNNGV. Full variable domain (rest looked up from reference TRBV11-2 and TRBJ1-1): EAGVAQSPRYKIIEKRQSVAFWCNPISGHATLYWYQQILGQGPKLLIQFQNNGVVDDSQLPKDRFSAERLKGVDSTLKIQPAKLEDSAVYLCASSPSQGNTEAFFGQGTRLTVV.